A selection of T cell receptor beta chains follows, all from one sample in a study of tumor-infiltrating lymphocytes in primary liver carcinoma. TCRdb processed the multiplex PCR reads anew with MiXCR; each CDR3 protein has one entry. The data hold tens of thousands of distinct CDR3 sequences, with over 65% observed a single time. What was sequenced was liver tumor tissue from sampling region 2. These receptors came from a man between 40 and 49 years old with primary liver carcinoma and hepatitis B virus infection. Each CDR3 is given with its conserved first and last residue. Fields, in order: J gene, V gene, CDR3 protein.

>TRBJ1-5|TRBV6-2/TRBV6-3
CASSSRVGVNQPQHF
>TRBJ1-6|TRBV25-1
CAISELDPYNSPLHF
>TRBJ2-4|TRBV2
CASSEEGNIQYF
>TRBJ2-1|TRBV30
CAWNDYNEQFF
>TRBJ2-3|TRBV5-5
CASSPTGTSGSGDTQYF
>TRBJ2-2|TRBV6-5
CASSYRSVRPGELFF
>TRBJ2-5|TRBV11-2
CPSSQTPGGGKRTQCF
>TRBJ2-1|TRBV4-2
CASSQLSGLSYNEQFF
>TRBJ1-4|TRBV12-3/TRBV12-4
CASCLSRVEKPFF
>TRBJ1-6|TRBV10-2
CARSRRTGVDPPLHF
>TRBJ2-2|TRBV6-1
CASTGQGRTGEPFF
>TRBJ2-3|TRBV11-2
CASSERDRHTDTHYF
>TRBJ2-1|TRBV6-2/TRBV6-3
CASSYQLGNEQFF
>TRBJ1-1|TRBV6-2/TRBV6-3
CACSQGMGNTETFF
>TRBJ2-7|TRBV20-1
CSASSNYEQYF
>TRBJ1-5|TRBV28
CASSLFGLNQPQHF
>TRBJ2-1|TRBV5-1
CASSLVVEPYNGQFF
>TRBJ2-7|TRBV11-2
CASNLDVRGQGSYEQYF
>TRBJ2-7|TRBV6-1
CASRGRSSYEQYF
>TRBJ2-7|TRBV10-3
CTISDNGQGMKQYF
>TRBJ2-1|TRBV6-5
CTSSNKASGNLLDGQFF
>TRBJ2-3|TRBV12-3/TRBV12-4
CASSPSSELRDTQYF
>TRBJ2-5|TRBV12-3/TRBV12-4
CASSHEVPGGGETQYF
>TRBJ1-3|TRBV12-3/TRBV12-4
CASSFGAAAGNTIYF
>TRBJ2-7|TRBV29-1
CSVPDGVDQVEQYF
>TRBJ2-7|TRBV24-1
CATSGPGRGRHEQYF
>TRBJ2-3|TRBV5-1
CASSLVNSLVGDTDTQYF
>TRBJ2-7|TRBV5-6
CASGATGQLYEQYF